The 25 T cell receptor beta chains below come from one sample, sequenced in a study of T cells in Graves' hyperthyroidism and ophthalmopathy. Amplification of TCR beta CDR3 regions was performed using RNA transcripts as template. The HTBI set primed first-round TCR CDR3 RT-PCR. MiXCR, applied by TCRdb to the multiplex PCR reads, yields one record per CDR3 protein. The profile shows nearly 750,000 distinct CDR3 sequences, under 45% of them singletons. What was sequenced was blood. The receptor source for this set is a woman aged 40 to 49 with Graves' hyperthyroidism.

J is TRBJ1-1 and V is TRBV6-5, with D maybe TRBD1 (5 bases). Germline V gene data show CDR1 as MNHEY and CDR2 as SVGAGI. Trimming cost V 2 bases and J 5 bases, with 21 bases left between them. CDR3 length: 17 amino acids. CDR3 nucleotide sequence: TGTGCCAGCAGTTACCAGTGGACCAGAGGGACTTTTACTGAAGCTTTCTTT. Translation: CASSYQWTRGTFTEAFF.

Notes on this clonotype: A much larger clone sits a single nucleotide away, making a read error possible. The DNA for the CDR3 is TGTGCCAGCAGCTTAGTGCGGGGGGGAAACACCGGGGAGCTGTTTTTT. Protein: CASSLVRGGNTGELFF. V and J are TRBV7-2 and TRBJ2-2; 9 bases are shared with TRBD2. The germline CDR1 and CDR2 sequences are SGHTA and FQGNSA. The V segment lost 1 base and the J segment 2 bases; nucleotides outside the gene matches: 2. CDR3 size: 16 residues.

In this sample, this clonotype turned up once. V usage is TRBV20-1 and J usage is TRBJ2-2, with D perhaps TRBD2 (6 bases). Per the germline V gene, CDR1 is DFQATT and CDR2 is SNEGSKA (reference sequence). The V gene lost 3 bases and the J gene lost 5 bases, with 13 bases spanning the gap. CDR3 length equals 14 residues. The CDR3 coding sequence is TGCAGTGCTAGCGGGAGATCGACGACCGGGGAGCTGTTTTTT. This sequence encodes CSASGRSTTGELFF.

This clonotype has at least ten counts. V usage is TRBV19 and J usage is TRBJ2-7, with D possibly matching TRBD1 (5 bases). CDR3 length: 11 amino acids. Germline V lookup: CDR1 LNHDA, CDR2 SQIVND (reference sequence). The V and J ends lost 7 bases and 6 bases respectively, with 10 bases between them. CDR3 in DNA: TGTGCCAGTACCAAAGGGGTCGAGCAGTACTTC. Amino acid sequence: CASTKGVEQYF.

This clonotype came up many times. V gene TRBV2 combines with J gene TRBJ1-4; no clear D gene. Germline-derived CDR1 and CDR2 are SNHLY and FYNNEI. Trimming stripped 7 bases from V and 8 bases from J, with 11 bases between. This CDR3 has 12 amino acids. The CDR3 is CASTGEVEKLFF. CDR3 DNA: TGTGCCAGCACCGGGGAGGTCGAAAAACTGTTTTTT.

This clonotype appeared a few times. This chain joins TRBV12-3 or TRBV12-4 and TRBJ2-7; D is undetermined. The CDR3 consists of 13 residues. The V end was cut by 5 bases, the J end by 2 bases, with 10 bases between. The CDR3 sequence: CASSASGTYEQYF. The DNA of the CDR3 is TGTGCCAGCAGTGCCTCGGGTACCTACGAGCAGTACTTC.

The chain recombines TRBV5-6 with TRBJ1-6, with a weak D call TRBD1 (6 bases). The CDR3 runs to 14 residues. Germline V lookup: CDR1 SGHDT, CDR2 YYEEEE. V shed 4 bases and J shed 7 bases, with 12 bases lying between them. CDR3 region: CASSDTGNNSPLHF. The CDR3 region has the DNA TGTGCCAGCAGCGATACAGGGAACAATTCACCCCTCCACTTT.

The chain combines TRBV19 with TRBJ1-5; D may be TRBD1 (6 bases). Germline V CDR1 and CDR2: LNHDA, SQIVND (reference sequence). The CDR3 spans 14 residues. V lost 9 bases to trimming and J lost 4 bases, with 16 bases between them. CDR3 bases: TGTGCCAGCAGTCCGACACAGGGAAATCAGCCCCAGCATTTT. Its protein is CASSPTQGNQPQHF.

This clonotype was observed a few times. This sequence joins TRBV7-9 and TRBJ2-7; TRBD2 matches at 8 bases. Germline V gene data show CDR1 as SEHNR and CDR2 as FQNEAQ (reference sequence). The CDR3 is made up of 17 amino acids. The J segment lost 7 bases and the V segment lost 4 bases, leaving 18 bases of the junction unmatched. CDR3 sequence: CASSSGGGPPGVWEQYF. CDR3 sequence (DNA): TGTGCCAGCAGCTCCGGCGGGGGGCCCCCAGGCGTATGGGAGCAGTACTTC.

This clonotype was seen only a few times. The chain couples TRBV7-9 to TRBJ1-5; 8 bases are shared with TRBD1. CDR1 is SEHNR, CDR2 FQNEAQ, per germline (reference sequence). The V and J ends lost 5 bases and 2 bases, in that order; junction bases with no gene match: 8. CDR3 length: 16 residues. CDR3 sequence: CASSIGTGRGNQPQHF. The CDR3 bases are TGTGCCAGCAGCATAGGGACAGGTCGTGGCAATCAGCCCCAGCATTTT.

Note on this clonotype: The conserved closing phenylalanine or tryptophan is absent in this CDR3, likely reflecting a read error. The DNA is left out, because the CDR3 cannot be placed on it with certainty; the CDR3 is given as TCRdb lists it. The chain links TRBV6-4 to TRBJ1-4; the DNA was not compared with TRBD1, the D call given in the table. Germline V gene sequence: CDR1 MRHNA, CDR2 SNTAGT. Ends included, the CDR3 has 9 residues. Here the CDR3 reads CASSDPGTP.

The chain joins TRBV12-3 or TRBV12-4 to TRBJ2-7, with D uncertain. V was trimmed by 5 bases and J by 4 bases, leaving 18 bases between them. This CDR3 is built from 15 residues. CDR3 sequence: CASSKAGPPTYEQYF. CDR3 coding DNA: TGTGCCAGCAGTAAAGCCGGGCCTCCCACTTACGAGCAGTACTTC.

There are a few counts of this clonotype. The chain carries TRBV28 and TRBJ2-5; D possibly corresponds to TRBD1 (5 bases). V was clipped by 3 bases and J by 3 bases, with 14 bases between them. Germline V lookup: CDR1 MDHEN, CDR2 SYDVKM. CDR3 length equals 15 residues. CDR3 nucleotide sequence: TGTGCCAGCAGTTTTAAGGGGCTACCCGAAGAGACCCAGTACTTC. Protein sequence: CASSFKGLPEETQYF.

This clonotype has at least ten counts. In DNA form, the CDR3 reads TGCAGCGTCCATCGTCGGGACAGGGAAGCTTTCTTT. Its protein is CSVHRRDREAFF. The chain joins TRBV29-1 to TRBJ1-1; TRBD1 agrees at 8 bases. The CDR3 spans 12 residues. J lost 8 bases, V lost 6 bases, and 8 bases had no gene match. Germline V gene sequence: CDR1 SQVTM, CDR2 ANQGSEA.

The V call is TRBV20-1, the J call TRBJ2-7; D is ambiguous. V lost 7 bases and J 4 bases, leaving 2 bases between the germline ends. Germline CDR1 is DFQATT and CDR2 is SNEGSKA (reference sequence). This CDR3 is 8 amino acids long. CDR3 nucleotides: TGCAGTGAATACGAGCAGTACTTC. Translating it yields CSEYEQYF.

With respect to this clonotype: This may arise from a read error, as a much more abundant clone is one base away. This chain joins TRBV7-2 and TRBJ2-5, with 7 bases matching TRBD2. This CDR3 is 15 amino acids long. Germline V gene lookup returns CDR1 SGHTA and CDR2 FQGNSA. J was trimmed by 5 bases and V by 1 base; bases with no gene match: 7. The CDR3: CASSLELGGDETQYF. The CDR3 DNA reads TGTGCCAGCAGCTTAGAGTTGGGGGGGGACGAGACCCAGTACTTC.

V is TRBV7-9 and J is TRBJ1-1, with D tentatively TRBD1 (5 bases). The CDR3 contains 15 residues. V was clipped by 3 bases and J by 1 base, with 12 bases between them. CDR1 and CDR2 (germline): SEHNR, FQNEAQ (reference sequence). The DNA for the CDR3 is TGTGCCAGCAGCTTGGCCTGGGGGAGGAACACTGAAGCTTTCTTT. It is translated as CASSLAWGRNTEAFF.

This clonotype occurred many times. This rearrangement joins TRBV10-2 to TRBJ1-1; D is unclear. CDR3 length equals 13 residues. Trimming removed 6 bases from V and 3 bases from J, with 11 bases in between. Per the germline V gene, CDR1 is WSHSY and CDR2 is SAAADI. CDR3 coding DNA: TGCGCCAGCAGAACTACAGCACACACTGAAGCTTTCTTT. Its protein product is CASRTTAHTEAFF.

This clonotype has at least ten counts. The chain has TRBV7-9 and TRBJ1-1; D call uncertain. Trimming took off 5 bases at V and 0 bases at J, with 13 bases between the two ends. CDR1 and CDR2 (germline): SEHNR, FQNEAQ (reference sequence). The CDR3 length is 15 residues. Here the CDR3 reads CASSPPFTVNTEAFF. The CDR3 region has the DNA TGTGCCAGCAGCCCACCCTTTACAGTGAACACTGAAGCTTTCTTT.

The CDR3 here is CASSESRTTNTGELFF. The CDR3 region has the DNA TGTGCCAGCAGTGAATCAAGGACAACAAACACCGGGGAGCTGTTTTTT. The chain recombines TRBV2 with TRBJ2-2, with D perhaps TRBD1 (5 bases). Germline V gene sequence: CDR1 SNHLY, CDR2 FYNNEI. Deletions cut 2 bases from V and 2 bases from J, with 12 bases between. This CDR3 contains 16 residues.

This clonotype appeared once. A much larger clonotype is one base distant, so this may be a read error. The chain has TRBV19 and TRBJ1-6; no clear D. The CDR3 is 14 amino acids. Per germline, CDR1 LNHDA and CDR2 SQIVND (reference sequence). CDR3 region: CACSIQLYNSPLHF. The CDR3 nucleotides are TGTGCCTGTAGTATTCAGCTCTATAATTCACCCCTCCACTTT.

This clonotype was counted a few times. The CDR3 spells CASSTGTPSKDEQYF. CDR3 DNA sequence: TGCGCCAGCAGTACCGGGACACCGTCAAAAGACGAGCAGTACTTC. The genes are TRBV5-1 and TRBJ2-7, with D perhaps TRBD1 (6 bases). The germline gives CDR1 SGHRS, CDR2 YFSETQ. V was shortened by 5 bases and J by 5 bases, with 20 bases between the two germline ends. The CDR3 spans 15 residues.

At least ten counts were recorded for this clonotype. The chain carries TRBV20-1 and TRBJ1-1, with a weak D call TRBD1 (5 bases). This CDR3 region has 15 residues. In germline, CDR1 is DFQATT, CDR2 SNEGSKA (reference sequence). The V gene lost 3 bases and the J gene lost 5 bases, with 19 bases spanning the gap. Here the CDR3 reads CSASPGGAKWTEAFF. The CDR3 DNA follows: TGCAGTGCTAGCCCGGGAGGGGCTAAGTGGACTGAAGCTTTCTTT.

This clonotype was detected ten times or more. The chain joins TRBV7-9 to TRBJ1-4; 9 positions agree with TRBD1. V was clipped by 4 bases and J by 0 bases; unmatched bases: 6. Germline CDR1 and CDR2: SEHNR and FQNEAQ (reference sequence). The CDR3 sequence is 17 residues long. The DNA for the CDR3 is TGTGCCAGCAGCTGGGACAGGGAGCTTACAACTAATGAAAAACTGTTTTTT. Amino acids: CASSWDRELTTNEKLFF.

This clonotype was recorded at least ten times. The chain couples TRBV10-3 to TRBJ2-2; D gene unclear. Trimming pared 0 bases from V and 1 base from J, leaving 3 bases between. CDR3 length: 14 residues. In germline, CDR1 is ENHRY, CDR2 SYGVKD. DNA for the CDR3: TGTGCCATCAGTGAGTCAAAGAACACCGGGGAGCTGTTTTTT. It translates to CAISESKNTGELFF.